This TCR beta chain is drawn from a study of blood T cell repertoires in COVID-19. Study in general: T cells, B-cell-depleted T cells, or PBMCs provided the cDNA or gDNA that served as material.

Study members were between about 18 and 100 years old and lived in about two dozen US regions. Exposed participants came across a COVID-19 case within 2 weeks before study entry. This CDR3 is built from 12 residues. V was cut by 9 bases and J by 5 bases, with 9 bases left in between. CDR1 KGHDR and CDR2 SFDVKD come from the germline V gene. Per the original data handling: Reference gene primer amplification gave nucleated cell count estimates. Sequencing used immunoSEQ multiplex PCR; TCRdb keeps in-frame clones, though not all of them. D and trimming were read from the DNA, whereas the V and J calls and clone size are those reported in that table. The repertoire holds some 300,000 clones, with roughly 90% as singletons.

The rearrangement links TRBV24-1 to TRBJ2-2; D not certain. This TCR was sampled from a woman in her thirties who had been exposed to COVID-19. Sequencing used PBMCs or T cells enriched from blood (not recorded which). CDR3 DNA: TGTGCCACCGGATACTATACCGGGGAGCTGTTTTTT. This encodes CATGYYTGELFF.